This is a list of T cell receptor beta chains from one sample in a study of T cells in localized non-small cell lung cancer. Repertoires were generated with immunoSEQ multiplex PCR, while TCRdb's copy carries only in-frame clones and drops some. Among 70,000 to 75,000 clones listed, 65% to 85% were seen once. The specimen comprised peripheral blood, sampled before any cancer treatment. The receptor source for this set is a female donor aged 60 or older with stage I lung adenocarcinoma. Each CDR3 is given with its conserved first and last residue. The D gene is left open where the match is weak. The size field is filled for only some rows; it gives once, few, many or a size class.

j_call: TRBJ2-7
d_call: TRBD2
clone_size: NA
v_call: TRBV5-1
cdr3_aa: CASSPLVSSGAYEQYF
cdr3_nt: TGCGCCAGCAGCCCACTCGTCTCTAGCGGGGCTTACGAGCAGTACTTC

j_call: TRBJ1-1
d_call: NA
clone_size: few
v_call: TRBV6-6
cdr3_aa: CASSYHSPNTEAFF
cdr3_nt: TGTGCCAGCAGTTATCACAGTCCGAACACTGAAGCTTTCTTT

j_call: TRBJ2-3
d_call: TRBD1
clone_size: few
v_call: TRBV6-5
cdr3_aa: CASSYWGRGTDTQYF
cdr3_nt: TGTGCCAGCAGTTACTGGGGCAGGGGGACAGATACGCAGTATTTT

j_call: TRBJ2-1
d_call: NA
clone_size: NA
v_call: TRBV28
cdr3_aa: CASSFLSTNEQFF
cdr3_nt: TGTGCCAGCAGTTTTTTGTCCACCAATGAGCAGTTCTTC

j_call: TRBJ1-4
d_call: NA
clone_size: NA
v_call: TRBV7-9
cdr3_aa: CASSLAFEVGIEKLFF
cdr3_nt: TGTGCCAGCAGCTTAGCGTTCGAAGTTGGGATTGAAAAACTGTTTTTT

j_call: TRBJ1-3
d_call: NA
clone_size: NA
v_call: TRBV7-2
cdr3_aa: CASSSEAGNSGNTIYF
cdr3_nt: TGTGCCAGCAGCTCCGAGGCGGGGAACTCTGGAAACACCATATATTTT

j_call: TRBJ2-7
d_call: NA
clone_size: NA
v_call: TRBV6-5
cdr3_aa: CASSALGREYEQYF
cdr3_nt: TGTGCCAGCAGTGCACTGGGTAGAGAATACGAGCAGTACTTC

j_call: TRBJ2-7
d_call: NA
clone_size: NA
v_call: TRBV27
cdr3_aa: CASSSQGFYTYEQYF
cdr3_nt: TGTGCCAGCAGTTCCCAAGGCTTCTACACCTACGAGCAGTACTTC

j_call: TRBJ1-2
d_call: NA
clone_size: NA
v_call: TRBV6-1
cdr3_aa: CASSEGSQLNYGYTF
cdr3_nt: TGTGCCAGCAGTGAGGGATCACAGCTTAACTATGGCTACACCTTC

j_call: TRBJ1-3
d_call: NA
clone_size: NA
v_call: TRBV7-2
cdr3_aa: CASSLFGTSTPGNTIYF
cdr3_nt: TGTGCCAGCAGCCTCTTCGGGACTTCTACTCCTGGAAACACCATATATTTT